These 22 T cell receptor beta chains were sequenced from one sample in a study of T cell repertoires in cytomegalovirus infection. No antigen has been assigned to these receptors. Each CDR3 protein is one row after TCRdb ran MiXCR on the reads. Of 640,000 or so distinct CDR3 sequences listed, roughly a third are singletons. Here the sequenced sample was cultured PBMCs, taken from culture after CMV antigen stimulation. These TCRs come from a human donor in good health (CMV status not recorded). Some clones in this sample may be carry-over from other donors' samples.

This chain connects TRBV4-1 to TRBJ1-2; D not resolved. The length of the CDR3 is 14 residues. Trimming removed 2 bases from V and 8 bases from J, with 15 bases in between. Per the germline V gene, CDR1 is MGHRA and CDR2 is YSYEKL. Written as DNA, the CDR3 is TGCGCCAGCAGCCAAAATCGGGCAGGCGGCGGCTACACCTTC. Amino acids: CASSQNRAGGGYTF.

The chain carries TRBV27 and TRBJ2-3; D is undetermined. Deletions cut 7 bases from V and 0 bases from J, with 17 bases between. Germline CDR1 and CDR2: MNHEY and SMNVEV (reference sequence). This CDR3 is built from 16 residues. The CDR3: CASTPHLRKSTDTQYF. The CDR3 DNA is TGTGCCAGCACTCCCCACCTCAGAAAGAGCACAGATACGCAGTATTTT.

The CDR3 loop is CASRWETNTGELFF. CDR3 DNA: TGTGCCAGCAGATGGGAGACTAACACCGGGGAGCTGTTTTTT. V usage is TRBV7-9 and J usage is TRBJ2-2; D may be TRBD2 (5 bases). V was shortened by 6 bases and J by 2 bases, with 10 bases between the two germline ends. Germline loops: CDR1 SEHNR, CDR2 FQNEAQ (reference sequence). This CDR3 is built from 14 residues.

V gene TRBV11-2 combines with J gene TRBJ2-3; 7 nucleotides line up with TRBD2. Per the germline V gene, CDR1 is SGHAT and CDR2 is FQNNGV. J lost 8 bases, V lost 8 bases, and 13 bases had no gene match. This CDR3 spans 14 amino acids. For the CDR3, the DNA is TGTGCCAGCCTTAGGGAGGGCCTTGGGGGTACGCAGTATTTT. It yields the protein CASLREGLGGTQYF.

This clonotype was seen a few times. CDR3 protein: CASSPLTGGEKLFF. The DNA for the CDR3 is TGTGCCAGCAGCCCATTGACAGGTGGTGAAAAACTGTTTTTT. The chain couples TRBV7-2 to TRBJ1-4, with TRBD1 as a possible D gene (6 bases). There are 14 residues in the CDR3. The V end was cut by 5 bases, the J end by 7 bases, with 14 bases between. CDR1 SGHTA and CDR2 FQGNSA come from the germline V gene.

This clonotype was seen only a few times. The chain joins TRBV4-1 to TRBJ1-1; 7 bases agree with TRBD1. Germline V CDR1 and CDR2: MGHRA, YSYEKL. The CDR3 has 12 residues. Trimming took 4 bases from V and 8 from J; bases not matched to a gene: 4. CDR3 nucleotides: TGCGCCAGCAGCCCAGGGGGTGGGGAAGCTTTCTTT. It codes for CASSPGGGEAFF.

The chain couples TRBV12-3 or TRBV12-4 to TRBJ1-1; D gene uncertain. Deletions cut 0 bases from V and 1 base from J, with 12 bases between. The CDR3 loop spans 16 amino acids. CDR3 region: CASSLAGRLPNTEAFF. The CDR3, as DNA: TGTGCCAGCAGTTTAGCTGGCAGGCTACCGAACACTGAAGCTTTCTTT.

The rearrangement joins TRBV6-5 to TRBJ2-1, with D maybe TRBD2 (5 bases). The CDR3 is 16 residues long. The V end was cut by 2 bases, the J end by 9 bases, with 20 bases between. Germline V gene data show CDR1 as MNHEY and CDR2 as SVGAGI. The CDR3 region has the DNA TGTGCCAGCAGTTACGATCTGGGAGCTGACGGTCCTGAGCAGTTCTTC. It yields the protein CASSYDLGADGPEQFF.

This clonotype was seen more than once but under ten times. The chain uses TRBV6-1 and TRBJ2-7, with D possibly TRBD1 on 5 matching bases. Germline CDR1 MNHNS, CDR2 SASEGT. V was clipped by 0 bases and J by 4 bases, with 7 bases between them. The CDR3 sequence is 13 residues long. The CDR3 DNA is TGTGCCAGCAGTGAAGCCAGACAGTACGAGCAGTACTTC. Translation: CASSEARQYEQYF.

CDR3 sequence: CASSFQGSGYEQYF. The CDR3 DNA follows: TGTGCCAGCAGCTTCCAGGGAAGTGGGTACGAGCAGTACTTC. The genes are TRBV5-6 and TRBJ2-7; tentatively, D is TRBD1 (5 bases). Germline CDR1 reads SGHDT; CDR2 reads YYEEEE. With 2 bases removed from V and 4 bases from J, the gap between germline ends came to 13 bases. This CDR3 contains 14 residues.

The rearrangement uses TRBV6-5 and TRBJ2-7; TRBD1 might be the D (6 bases). V lost 5 bases, J lost 4 bases, and 15 bases lay in between. CDR3 length: 14 residues. The germline V gene has CDR1 MNHEY and CDR2 SVGAGI. The CDR3 region is CASSEPNRDYEQYF. The CDR3 nucleotides read TGTGCCAGCAGTGAACCTAACAGGGATTACGAGCAGTACTTC.

This chain links TRBV20-1 with TRBJ2-1, with TRBD2 as a possible D gene (6 bases). Trimming cost V 0 bases and J 8 bases, with 17 bases left between them. The CDR3 consists of 15 residues. CDR1 and CDR2 (germline): DFQATT, SNEGSKA (reference sequence). The CDR3 region is CSAREDGGALDEQFF. As DNA, the CDR3 is TGCAGTGCTAGAGAAGACGGGGGTGCTTTAGATGAGCAGTTCTTC.

This clonotype was observed at least ten times. This chain links TRBV7-2 with TRBJ2-3, with D unclear. The CDR3 sequence is 16 residues long. The germline V gene has CDR1 SGHTA and CDR2 FQGNSA. V dropped 1 base and J dropped 2 bases, with 13 bases sitting between them. CDR3 protein: CASSLVARWDTDTQYF. In DNA, the CDR3 is TGTGCCAGCAGCTTAGTCGCGCGATGGGACACAGATACGCAGTATTTT.

The chain links TRBV5-6 to TRBJ2-5; D remains ambiguous. Trimming cost V 6 bases and J 5 bases, with 11 bases left between them. In germline, CDR1 is SGHDT, CDR2 YYEEEE. The length of the CDR3 is 12 residues. The CDR3 loop reads CASKGLVETQYF. The CDR3 nucleotides are TGTGCCAGCAAGGGCTTGGTTGAGACCCAGTACTTC.

The V and J genes are TRBV12-3 or TRBV12-4 and TRBJ1-2, with no clear D. This CDR3 has 15 amino acids. V was shortened by 4 bases and J by 5 bases, with 17 bases between the two germline ends. CDR3 DNA sequence: TGTGCCAGCAGTTCCATTAAGGCAGTCTATTATGGCTACACCTTC. Amino acids: CASSSIKAVYYGYTF.

J is TRBJ2-2 and V is TRBV7-6; D gene unclear. The CDR3 totals 15 residues. Per the germline V gene, CDR1 is SGHVS and CDR2 is FNYEAQ. Trimming shortened V by 2 bases and J by 3 bases, and 10 bases separated the two germline ends. CDR3 sequence (DNA): TGTGCCAGCAGCTTACCGCAGGCTGACACCGGGGAGCTGTTTTTT. Its translation: CASSLPQADTGELFF.

This clonotype occurred a few times. The rearrangement joins TRBV7-2 to TRBJ2-1; D unresolved. The ends were cut back, 2 bases at V and 5 bases at J, with 7 bases in the middle. Germline V gene sequence: CDR1 SGHTA, CDR2 FQGNSA. There are 13 residues in the CDR3. CDR3 sequence reads: CASSLTPNNEQFF. The CDR3 DNA is TGTGCCAGCAGCTTAACCCCCAACAATGAGCAGTTCTTC.

This clonotype was seen more than once but under ten times. The V call is TRBV7-2, the J call TRBJ2-7; TRBD2 matches 9 bases. The CDR3 spans 14 residues. CDR1 and CDR2 from the germline V gene are SGHTA and FQGNSA. The trim removed 4 bases at V and 4 bases at J, leaving 5 bases unmatched. The CDR3 coding sequence is TGTGCCAGCAGCTCAAGACTAGCGGCTTACGAGCAGTACTTC. It yields the protein CASSSRLAAYEQYF.

The V call is TRBV12-3 or TRBV12-4, the J call TRBJ1-2, with 9 bases matching TRBD1. The ends lost 8 bases at V and 3 bases at J; junction bases unmatched: 10. The CDR3 has 15 residues. The CDR3 is CASAFRDREYYGYTF. In DNA form, the CDR3 reads TGTGCCAGCGCCTTCCGGGACAGGGAATACTATGGCTACACCTTC.

Regarding this clonotype: This CDR3 fails to terminate in the conserved phenylalanine or tryptophan, so it likely reflects a read error. The rearrangement links TRBV11-3 to TRBJ2-1; 12 bases are shared with TRBD2. The CDR3 runs 15 residues. Germline CDR1 SGHNT, CDR2 YENEEA. Trimming cost V 5 bases and J 7 bases; bases outside gene matches: 6. The CDR3 loop is CASSPQGLAGNEQFL. The CDR3 DNA sequence: TGTGCCAGCAGCCCGCAAGGACTAGCGGGGAATGAGCAGTTCTTA.

This clonotype came up a few times. The gene calls are TRBV6-1 and TRBJ1-4; D unclear. From germline, CDR1 is MNHNS and CDR2 SASEGT. V was shortened by 1 base and J by 4 bases, with 4 bases between the two germline ends. CDR3 length equals 13 residues. The CDR3 here is CASSEDLNEKLFF. The CDR3 bases are TGTGCCAGCAGTGAAGACCTTAATGAAAAACTGTTTTTT.

This clonotype was recorded a few times. Sequence at one end of the junction differs from germline and may be a read error. J is TRBJ1-2 and V is TRBV20-1; D unclear. The CDR3 sequence is 13 residues long. Per germline, CDR1 DFQATT and CDR2 SNEGSKA (reference sequence). The CDR3 DNA reads TGCAGTGCTAGAGATCTACGTAAGGATGGGTACACCTTC. This sequence encodes CSARDLRKDGYTF.